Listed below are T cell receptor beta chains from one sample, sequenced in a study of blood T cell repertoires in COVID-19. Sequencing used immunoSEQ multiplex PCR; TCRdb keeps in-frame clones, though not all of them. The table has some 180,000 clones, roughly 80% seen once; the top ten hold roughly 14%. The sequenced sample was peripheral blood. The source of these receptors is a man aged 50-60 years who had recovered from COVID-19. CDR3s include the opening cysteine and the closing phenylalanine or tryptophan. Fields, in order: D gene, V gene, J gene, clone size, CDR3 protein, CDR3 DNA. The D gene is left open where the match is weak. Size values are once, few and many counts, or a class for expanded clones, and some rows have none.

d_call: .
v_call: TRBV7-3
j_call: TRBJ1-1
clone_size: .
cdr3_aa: CASSLREREMNTEAFF
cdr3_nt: TGTGCCAGCAGCTTACGAGAGAGGGAAATGAACACTGAAGCTTTCTTT

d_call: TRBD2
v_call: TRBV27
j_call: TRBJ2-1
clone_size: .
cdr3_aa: CASSPWREKAYNEQFF
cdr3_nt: TGTGCCAGCAGCCCCTGGCGGGAGAAGGCCTACAATGAGCAGTTCTTC

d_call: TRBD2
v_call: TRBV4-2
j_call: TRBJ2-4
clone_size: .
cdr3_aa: CASSQEFSLAGVGTLNIQYF
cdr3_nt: TGTGCCAGCAGCCAAGAATTTTCACTAGCGGGAGTCGGGACACTAAACATTCAGTACTTC

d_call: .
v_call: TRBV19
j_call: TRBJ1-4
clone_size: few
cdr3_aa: CASTPRGRTNEKLFF
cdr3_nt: TGTGCCAGTACCCCCCGTGGGAGAACTAATGAAAAACTGTTTTTT

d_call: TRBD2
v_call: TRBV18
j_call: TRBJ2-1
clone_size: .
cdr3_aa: CASSPPVASGERGFF
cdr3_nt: TGTGCCAGCTCACCACCCGTGGCTAGCGGGGAGAGGGGGTTCTTC

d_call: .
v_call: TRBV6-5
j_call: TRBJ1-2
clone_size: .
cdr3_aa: CASSYSSSGWSYGYTF
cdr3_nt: TGTGCCAGCAGTTACTCGTCCAGCGGTTGGAGCTATGGCTACACCTTC

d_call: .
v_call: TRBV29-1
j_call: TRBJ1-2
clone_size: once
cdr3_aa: CSVGGPNYGYTF
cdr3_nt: TGCAGCGTTGGGGGCCCTAACTATGGCTACACCTTC

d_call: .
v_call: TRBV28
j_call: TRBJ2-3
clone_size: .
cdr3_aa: CASRVPADTQYF
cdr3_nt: TGTGCCAGCAGGGTACCAGCAGATACGCAGTATTTT

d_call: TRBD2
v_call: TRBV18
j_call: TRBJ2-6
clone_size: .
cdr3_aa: CASSPFFGLAGVGSVLTF
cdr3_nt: TGTGCCAGCTCACCATTTTTCGGACTAGCGGGGGTGGGCTCCGTCCTGACTTTC

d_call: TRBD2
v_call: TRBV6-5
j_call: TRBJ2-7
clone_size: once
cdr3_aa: CATGGASGSSYEQYF
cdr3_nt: TGTGCCACCGGGGGAGCTAGCGGTTCTTCCTACGAGCAGTACTTC

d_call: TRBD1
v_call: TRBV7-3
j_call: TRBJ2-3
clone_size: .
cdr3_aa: CASSPTVQGADTQYF
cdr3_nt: TGTGCCAGCAGCCCAACCGTACAGGGGGCAGATACGCAGTATTTT

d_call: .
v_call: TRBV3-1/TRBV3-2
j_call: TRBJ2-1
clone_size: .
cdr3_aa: CASSHLIVLNEQFF
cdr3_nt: TGTGCCAGCAGCCATTTGATAGTTCTCAATGAGCAGTTCTTC

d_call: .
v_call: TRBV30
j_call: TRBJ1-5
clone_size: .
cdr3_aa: CAWSAGINQPQHF
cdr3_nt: TGTGCCTGGAGTGCCGGGATCAATCAGCCCCAGCATTTT

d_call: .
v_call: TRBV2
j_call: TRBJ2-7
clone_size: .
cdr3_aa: CASRGLLYEQYF
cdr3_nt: TGTGCCAGCAGAGGACTTCTCTACGAGCAGTACTTC

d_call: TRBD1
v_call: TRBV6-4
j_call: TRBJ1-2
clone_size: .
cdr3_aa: CASSPGTGLKVNYGYTF
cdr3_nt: TGTGCCAGCAGTCCTGGGACAGGTTTGAAGGTTAACTATGGCTACACCTTC

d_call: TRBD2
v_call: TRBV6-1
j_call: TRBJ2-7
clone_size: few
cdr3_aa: CASSERGEIYEQYF
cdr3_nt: TGTGCCAGCAGTGAGCGGGGGGAGATATACGAGCAGTACTTC

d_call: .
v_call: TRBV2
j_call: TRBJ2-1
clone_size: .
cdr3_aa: CASRGTTNNEQFF
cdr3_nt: TGTGCCAGCAGAGGGACAACTAACAATGAGCAGTTCTTC

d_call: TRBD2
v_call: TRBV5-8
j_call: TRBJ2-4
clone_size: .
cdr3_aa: CASPSGWGGNIQYF
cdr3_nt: TGTGCCAGCCCCTCCGGCTGGGGGGGAAACATTCAGTACTTC

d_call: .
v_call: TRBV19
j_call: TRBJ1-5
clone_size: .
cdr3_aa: CASHRGGSNQPQHF
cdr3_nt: TGTGCCAGCCACCGGGGAGGAAGCAATCAGCCCCAGCATTTT

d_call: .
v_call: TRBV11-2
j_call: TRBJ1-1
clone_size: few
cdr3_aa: CASSPPASGPNTEAFF
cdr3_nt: TGTGCCAGCAGCCCCCCAGCAAGCGGTCCGAACACTGAAGCTTTCTTT

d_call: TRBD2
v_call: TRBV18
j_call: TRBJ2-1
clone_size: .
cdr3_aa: CASSIAGQYNEQFF
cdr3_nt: TGTGCCAGCTCAATAGCGGGTCAGTACAATGAGCAGTTCTTC

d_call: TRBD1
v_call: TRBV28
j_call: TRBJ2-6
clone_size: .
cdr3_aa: CASSLDRGRLSGANVLTF
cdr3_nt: TGTGCCAGCAGTTTAGACAGGGGGCGACTCTCTGGGGCCAACGTCCTGACTTTC

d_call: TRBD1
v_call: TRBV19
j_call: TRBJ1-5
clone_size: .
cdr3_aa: CASSRQGVDQPQHF
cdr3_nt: TGTGCCAGTAGTCGACAGGGGGTTGATCAGCCCCAGCATTTT

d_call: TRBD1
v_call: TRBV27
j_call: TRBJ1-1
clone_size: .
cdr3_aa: CASSLLAGGMNTEAFF
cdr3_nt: TGTGCCAGCAGTTTATTGGCAGGGGGCATGAACACTGAAGCTTTCTTT

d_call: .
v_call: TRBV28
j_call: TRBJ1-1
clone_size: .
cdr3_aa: CASRTGSLAEAFF
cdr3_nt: TGTGCCAGCAGGACGGGTAGCTTGGCTGAAGCTTTCTTT

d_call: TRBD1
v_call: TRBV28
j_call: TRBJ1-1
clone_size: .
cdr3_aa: CASSYDRVWDTEAFF
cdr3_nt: TGTGCCAGCAGTTATGACAGGGTTTGGGACACTGAAGCTTTCTTT

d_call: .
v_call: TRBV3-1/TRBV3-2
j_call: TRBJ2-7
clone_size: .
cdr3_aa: CASSPRTLGEQYF
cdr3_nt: TGTGCCAGCAGCCCACGGACACTGGGCGAGCAGTACTTC

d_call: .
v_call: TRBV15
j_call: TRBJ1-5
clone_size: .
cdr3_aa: CATSGQGDNQPQHF
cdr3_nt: TGTGCCACCAGCGGGCAAGGGGATAATCAGCCCCAGCATTTT

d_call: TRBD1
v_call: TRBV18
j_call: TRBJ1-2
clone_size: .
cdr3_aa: CASSPSGTGHGYTF
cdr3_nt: TGTGCCAGCTCACCGTCCGGGACAGGGCATGGCTACACCTTC

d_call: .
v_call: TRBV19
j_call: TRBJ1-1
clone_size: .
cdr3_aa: CASRPPLRGNTEAFF
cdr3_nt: TGTGCCAGTAGACCGCCTTTGCGGGGTAACACTGAAGCTTTCTTT

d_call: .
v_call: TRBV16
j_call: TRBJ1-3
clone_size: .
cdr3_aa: CASSTGFGNTIYF
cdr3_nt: TGTGCCAGCAGTACAGGTTTCGGAAACACCATATATTTT

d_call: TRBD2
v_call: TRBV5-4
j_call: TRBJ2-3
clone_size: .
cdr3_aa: CASSEERGNTDTQYF
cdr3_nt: TGTGCCAGCAGCGAGGAGCGGGGTAACACAGATACGCAGTATTTT

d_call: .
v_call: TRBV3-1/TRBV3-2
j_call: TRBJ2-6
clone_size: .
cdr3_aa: CASSPSGGANVLTF
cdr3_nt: TGTGCCAGCAGCCCGAGCGGTGGGGCCAACGTCCTGACTTTC

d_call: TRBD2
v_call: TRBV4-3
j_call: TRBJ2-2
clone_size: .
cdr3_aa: CASSQDWGRATGELFF
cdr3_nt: TGCGCCAGCAGCCAAGACTGGGGGAGGGCCACCGGGGAGCTGTTTTTT

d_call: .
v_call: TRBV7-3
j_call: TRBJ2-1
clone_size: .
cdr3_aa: CASSASRTGRDEQFF
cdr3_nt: TGTGCCAGCAGCGCGAGCCGGACTGGACGGGATGAGCAGTTCTTC

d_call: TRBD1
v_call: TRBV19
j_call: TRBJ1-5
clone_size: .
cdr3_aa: CASSVGTGRQPQHF
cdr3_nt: TGTGCCAGTAGTGTCGGGACAGGGAGGCAGCCCCAGCATTTT

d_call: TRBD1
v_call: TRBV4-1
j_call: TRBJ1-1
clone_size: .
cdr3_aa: CASSRGEGANTEAFF
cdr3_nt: TGCGCCAGCAGCCGAGGAGAGGGGGCGAACACTGAAGCTTTCTTT

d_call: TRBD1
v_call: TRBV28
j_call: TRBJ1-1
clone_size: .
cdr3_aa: CASSLRDRVVAFF
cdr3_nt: TGTGCCAGCAGTTTAAGAGACAGGGTGGTCGCTTTCTTT

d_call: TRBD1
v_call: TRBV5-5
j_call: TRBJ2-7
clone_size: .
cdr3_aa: CASSLSGQGYEQYF
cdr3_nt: TGTGCCAGCAGCTTGTCCGGACAGGGTTACGAGCAGTACTTC